This TCR beta chain was captured by sequencing in a study of OX40 agonist ivuxolimab in advanced cancers. The wider study: Patients received ivuxolimab, an agonistic anti-OX40 (CD134) antibody. A history of anti-PD-1, anti-PD-L1 or anti-CTLA-4 therapy was acceptable, and approximately 39% had some.

Using immunoSEQ multiplex PCR, the repertoire was profiled, and TCRdb retains in-frame clones only, with some absent. Among tens of thousands of clones listed, 85% were seen once. This clone was found a few times. Its antigen is unidentified. This CDR3 contains 13 residues. The germline CDR1 and CDR2 sequences are MNHNS and SASEGT. Trimming left V 5 bases short and J 6 bases short, with 14 bases between. Notes on the study in general: CD4+ T cells averaged fewer expanded clones than CD8+ T cells. Still undetermined is the antigen specificity of the expanded peripheral T cells.

The sequence was collected from an adult with an advanced solid tumor such as melanoma, head and neck, liver or kidney cancer. V and J are TRBV6-1 and TRBJ2-7; either TRBD1 or TRBD2 may supply D (5 bases each). The input for sequencing was CD4+ or CD8+ T cells sorted from blood, taken in a trial of the OX40 agonist ivuxolimab. CDR3 bases: TGTGCCAGCAGTTCCCAATCCGGGACCGAGCAGTACTTC. It codes for CASSSQSGTEQYF.